The 17 T cell receptor beta chains reported below all come from one sample, sequenced in a study of CD8 T cells in ankylosing spondylitis (dated by TCRdb to about 2017). For these receptors, no antigen is known. What the work shows at the level of the full study, not this receptor alone: A TCR beta motif made up of several highly homologous amino acid variants appeared to be characteristic of blood from ankylosing spondylitis patients.

The method behind the library was 5' RACE. The sample was run on an Illumina HiSeq 2500. TCRdb handled the public reads itself, with Q25 trimming in fastp and clone calling in MiXCR, and kept productive beta chains. Each entry is one CDR3 protein sequence, shown with its most common DNA and genes. This sample comprises some 840,000 distinct CDR3 sequences, roughly 12% of them detected only once. The top ten constitute roughly 0.51% of the sample. Material for sequencing was blood, either unsorted or a sorted T cell fraction (not recorded which). All receptors come from a male donor with ankylosing spondylitis.

This clonotype has only a few counts. This chain links TRBV20-1 with TRBJ1-1; possible D gene TRBD1, 6 bases. Germline CDR1 is DFQATT and CDR2 is SNEGSKA (reference sequence). The V end lost 1 base, the J end lost 7 bases, and 19 bases lay between the germline ends. The CDR3 is 15 amino acids. CDR3 amino acids: CSARGWEAGALEAFF. The CDR3 DNA reads TGCAGTGCTAGAGGTTGGGAGGCAGGGGCCCTTGAAGCTTTCTTT.

This clonotype has ten or more counts. The DNA for the CDR3 is TGCAGCGTTGGGACAGCCCTAACACCCTATGGCTACACCTTC. Its protein product is CSVGTALTPYGYTF. J is TRBJ1-2 and V is TRBV29-1; weak D call: TRBD1 (6 bases). The CDR3 has 14 residues. Germline lookup yields CDR1 SQVTM and CDR2 ANQGSEA. V lost 4 bases to trimming and J lost 4 bases, with 16 bases between them.

This clonotype was seen many times. This chain connects TRBV18 to TRBJ2-3, with 14 bases lining up with TRBD2. Per the germline V gene, CDR1 is KGHSH and CDR2 is LQKENI. After removal of 3 bases from V and 5 bases from J, the junction contained 1 base not matched to a gene. CDR3 size: 15 residues. The CDR3 sequence is CASSPGLAGGDTQYF. CDR3 bases: TGTGCCAGCTCACCCGGACTAGCGGGAGGAGATACGCAGTATTTT.

In this sample, this clonotype turned up many times. This chain joins TRBV7-2 and TRBJ1-4; D ambiguous. V was cut by 5 bases and J by 2 bases, with 9 bases left in between. The CDR3 is 14 amino acids. Germline V lookup: CDR1 SGHTA, CDR2 FQGNSA. The CDR3, as DNA: TGTGCCAGCAGCCGGGGATCGACTAATGAAAAACTGTTTTTT. Its protein is CASSRGSTNEKLFF.

This clonotype was seen a few times. This sequence joins TRBV20-1 and TRBJ2-3; TRBD1 might be the D (8 bases). Per the germline V gene, CDR1 is DFQATT and CDR2 is SNEGSKA (reference sequence). The CDR3 covers 16 residues. V lost 3 bases and J 2 bases, leaving 18 bases between the germline ends. The CDR3 DNA reads TGCAGTGCTAGCAGGGGGCGGGAGTACATCACAGATACGCAGTATTTT. Protein product: CSASRGREYITDTQYF.

The sample holds a few counts of this clonotype. The chain joins TRBV24-1 to TRBJ2-7, with 8 bases lining up with TRBD1. The germline V gene has CDR1 KGHDR and CDR2 SFDVKD. The CDR3 extends over 15 amino acids. V shed 3 bases, J shed 4 bases, and the junction held 7 bases outside the gene matches. The CDR3 DNA follows: TGTGCCACCAGTGATACCGGAGACAGGGGTTACGAGCAGTACTTC. It translates to CATSDTGDRGYEQYF.

This clonotype was seen at least ten times. This rearrangement joins TRBV6-2 or TRBV6-3 to TRBJ2-7; 7 nucleotides line up with TRBD1. The CDR3 covers 14 residues. From germline, CDR1 is MNHEY and CDR2 SVGEGT. Losses at the gene ends were 5 bases for V and 0 bases for J; bases not matched to a gene: 4. For the CDR3, the DNA is TGTGCCAGCAGTCACCCAGGGGGCTCCTACGAGCAGTACTTC. Its translation: CASSHPGGSYEQYF.

This chain links TRBV27 with TRBJ2-2; TRBD1 matches at 10 bases. CDR1 and CDR2 (germline): MNHEY, SMNVEV (reference sequence). The CDR3 consists of 15 residues. The ends lost 7 bases at V and 10 bases at J; junction bases unmatched: 12. The CDR3 reads CASKPGQGWNAELFF. The CDR3 DNA is TGTGCCAGCAAACCGGGACAGGGGTGGAACGCGGAGCTGTTTTTT.

The chain joins TRBV20-1 to TRBJ1-2; D gene unclear. Germline V gene lookup returns CDR1 DFQATT and CDR2 SNEGSKA (reference sequence). The germline V and J ends were trimmed by 6 bases and 7 bases, with 15 bases remaining between them. The CDR3 covers 12 residues. The CDR3 coding sequence is TGCAGTGCGAGGCTCCCTTCGGGTGGCTACACCTTC. This gives the protein CSARLPSGGYTF.

This clonotype was seen only a few times. This sequence joins TRBV19 and TRBJ1-5; no clear D gene. The CDR3 covers 13 residues. V dropped 4 bases and J dropped 5 bases, with 9 bases sitting between them. Germline lookup yields CDR1 LNHDA and CDR2 SQIVND (reference sequence). The CDR3 here is CASSRLRDQPQHF. The CDR3 region has the DNA TGTGCCAGTAGTAGGTTGCGGGATCAGCCCCAGCATTTT.

The chain joins TRBV6-1 to TRBJ1-2; D might be TRBD1 (6 bases). This CDR3 region has 13 residues. The germline gives CDR1 MNHNS, CDR2 SASEGT. V was cut by 6 bases and J by 6 bases, with 14 bases left in between. CDR3 nucleotides: TGTGCCAGCAGCCTTCGACAGGTCGATGGCTACACCTTC. Its protein product is CASSLRQVDGYTF.

In its sample, this clonotype was seen many times. The gene calls are TRBV29-1 and TRBJ2-3; D gene uncertain. The CDR3 length is 14 residues. Germline assignment: CDR1 SQVTM and CDR2 ANQGSEA. V lost 8 bases to trimming and J lost 5 bases, with 20 bases between them. In DNA, the CDR3 is TGCAGCTCTTGCCGGCGCCTCGGTTTAGATACGCAGTATTTT. This codes for CSSCRRLGLDTQYF.

The chain couples TRBV27 to TRBJ2-7, with a weak D call TRBD2 (5 bases). The CDR3 has 14 amino acids. Germline CDR1 and CDR2: MNHEY and SMNVEV (reference sequence). V lost 3 bases to trimming and J lost 2 bases, with 11 bases between them. DNA of the CDR3: TGTGCCAGCAGTTTCGGAGCGGAGGCCTACGAGCAGTACTTC. Translation gives CASSFGAEAYEQYF.

The chain links TRBV7-9 to TRBJ2-7, with 9 positions matching TRBD1. Germline trimming cut 5 bases from V and 4 bases from J; bases unmatched to any gene: 12. The germline V gene has CDR1 SEHNR and CDR2 FQNEAQ (reference sequence). The CDR3 covers 16 residues. Here the CDR3 reads CASSASRTGDVYEQYF. CDR3 coding DNA: TGTGCCAGCAGCGCCTCCCGGACAGGGGATGTGTACGAGCAGTACTTC.

This chain uses TRBV3-1 with TRBJ2-1; D not resolved. The germline V gene has CDR1 LGHDT and CDR2 YNNKEL (reference sequence). V shed 4 bases and J shed 2 bases, with 15 bases lying between them. The CDR3 is 16 residues long. The CDR3 loop reads CASSPLSTGPYNEQFF. For the CDR3, the DNA is TGTGCCAGCAGCCCCCTCTCGACCGGCCCCTACAATGAGCAGTTCTTC.

This sequence joins TRBV20-1 and TRBJ1-3; no definite D call. Germline CDR1 reads DFQATT; CDR2 reads SNEGSKA (reference sequence). This CDR3 spans 15 amino acids. V was cut by 0 bases and J by 0 bases, with 9 bases left in between. The CDR3 DNA is TGCAGTGCTAGAGAAGCCGAACTCTCTGGAAACACCATATATTTT. It encodes CSAREAELSGNTIYF.

The chain couples TRBV27 to TRBJ2-5; D is uncertain. V lost 4 bases, J lost 5 bases, and 14 bases lay in between. CDR3 length equals 14 residues. Looked up from germline, CDR1 is MNHEY and CDR2 is SMNVEV (reference sequence). The CDR3: CASSSASKMETQYF. In DNA form, the CDR3 reads TGTGCCAGCAGTTCCGCGTCCAAAATGGAGACCCAGTACTTC.